Below, 21 T cell receptor beta chains from the same sample are listed, as sequenced in a study of shared clonotypes between healthy human individuals. TCRdb keeps only in-frame clones here, not all; method: immunoSEQ multiplex PCR. The data show around 2.3 million clones, about 94% seen once. Source material: naive CD4+ T cells sorted from blood. Sample subset: CD45RA+ positively selected. The receptor set was obtained from a man between 18 and 29 years old in good health.

The chain uses TRBV6-1 and TRBJ1-5, with D possibly being TRBD1 (5 bases). The CDR3 totals 12 residues. The germline gives CDR1 MNHNS, CDR2 SASEGT. Trimming cost V 6 bases and J 9 bases, with 12 bases left between them. The CDR3 is CASRGGFAPQHF. The CDR3 DNA is TGTGCCAGCAGGGGGGGATTTGCGCCCCAGCATTTT.

The DNA for the CDR3 is TGTGCCTGGAACCAGGGTGGCAGGGGCCGTTTCGAGCCCCAGCATTTT. This encodes CAWNQGGRGRFEPQHF. The rearrangement uses TRBV30 and TRBJ1-5; D perhaps matches TRBD1 (6 bases). V lost 4 bases and J lost 8, with 24 bases in between. In germline, CDR1 is GTSNPN, CDR2 SVGIG (reference sequence). The CDR3 has 16 residues. Drawing the rest from reference TRBV30 and TRBJ1-5, the complete variable domain is SQTIHQWPATLVQPVGSPLSLECTVEGTSNPNLYWYRQAAGRGLQLLFYSVGIGQISSEVPQNLSASRPQDRQFILSSKKLLLSDSGFYLCAWNQGGRGRFEPQHFGDGTRLSIL.

The sample holds one count of this clone. The chain carries TRBV10-3 and TRBJ2-3; 7 bases map to TRBD2. The CDR3 runs 16 residues. The germline V gene has CDR1 ENHRY and CDR2 SYGVKD. Losses at the gene ends were 10 bases for V and 1 base for J; bases not matched to a gene: 14. The CDR3 loop is CATKQWGLSGTDTQYF. CDR3 DNA sequence: TGTGCCACCAAACAGTGGGGACTAAGCGGCACAGATACGCAGTATTTT.

The chain carries TRBV5-1 and TRBJ2-5, with D possibly being TRBD2 (5 bases). Germline V CDR1 and CDR2: SGHRS, YFSETQ. The V end was cut by 6 bases, the J end by 4 bases, with 16 bases between. The CDR3 contains 14 residues. The CDR3 DNA is TGCGCCAGCACCAATAGCGTTCTGAGAGAGACCCAGTACTTC. Protein product: CASTNSVLRETQYF.

The rearrangement joins TRBV30 to TRBJ2-1; TRBD1 aligns across 10 bases. The CDR3 is 16 amino acids. Unmatched junction bases numbered 8, after V lost 0 bases and J lost 6 bases. Germline CDR1 is GTSNPN and CDR2 is SVGIG (reference sequence). Here the CDR3 reads CAWSVLGQGVRNEQFF. For the CDR3, the DNA is TGTGCCTGGAGTGTACTAGGACAGGGGGTACGCAATGAGCAGTTCTTC.

The CDR3 bases are TGTGCCAGCAGACGACCTGTCAGCAATGAGCAGTTCTTC. It codes for CASRRPVSNEQFF. V is TRBV6-1 and J is TRBJ2-1; D remains unclear. Germline V gene lookup returns CDR1 MNHNS and CDR2 SASEGT. CDR3 length equals 13 residues. The germline V and J ends were trimmed by 6 bases and 6 bases, with 12 bases remaining between them.

The DNA for the CDR3 is TGTGCCAGCAGTTTCCAGGTAGACCCCTACGAGCAGTACTTC. As protein: CASSFQVDPYEQYF. The chain is built from TRBV6-6 and TRBJ2-7; D gene ambiguous. V dropped 4 bases and J dropped 2 bases, with 12 bases sitting between them. Germline-derived CDR1 and CDR2 are MNHNY and SVGAGI (reference sequence). This CDR3 is 14 amino acids long.

V gene TRBV19 combines with J gene TRBJ1-5; 7 bases are shared with TRBD1. The junction had 3 bases not matched to a gene; V was cut back by 4 bases and J by 6 bases. CDR1 LNHDA and CDR2 SQIVND come from the germline V gene (reference sequence). The CDR3 has 13 amino acids. DNA of the CDR3: TGTGCCAGTAGTAAGACAGGGTTTCAGCCCCAGCATTTT. Translating gives CASSKTGFQPQHF.

The chain combines TRBV28 with TRBJ2-1; possibly TRBD2 for D (6 bases). Trimming removed 3 bases at V and 4 bases at J, with 10 bases between. The CDR3 extends over 14 amino acids. Germline loops: CDR1 MDHEN, CDR2 SYDVKM. The CDR3 protein is CASSFGAGYNEQFF. DNA for the CDR3: TGTGCCAGCAGTTTCGGTGCGGGGTACAATGAGCAGTTCTTC. The variable domain in full, completed from reference TRBV28 and TRBJ2-1, reads DVKVTQSSRYLVKRTGEKVFLECVQDMDHENMFWYRQDPGLGLRLIYFSYDVKMKEKGDIPEGYSVSREKKERFSLILESASTNQTSMYLCASSFGAGYNEQFFGPGTRLTVL.

This clone was found once. J is TRBJ2-3 and V is TRBV19; 10 bases are a match to TRBD1. The CDR3 consists of 16 residues. Per the germline V gene, CDR1 is LNHDA and CDR2 is SQIVND (reference sequence). The ends lost 4 bases at V and 8 bases at J; junction bases unmatched: 12. Written as DNA, the CDR3 is TGTGCCAGTAGTACCTTTGGGACAGGGGACCGGGGTACGCAGTATTTT. This sequence encodes CASSTFGTGDRGTQYF.

The V and J genes are TRBV28 and TRBJ1-5; the D gene is possibly TRBD1 (6 bases). This CDR3 comprises 14 residues. Between the trimmed V and J ends, which lost 5 bases and 0 bases, there was a span of 8 bases. Germline CDR1 MDHEN, CDR2 SYDVKM. CDR3 sequence: CASSRDNSNQPQHF. The CDR3 region has the DNA TGTGCCAGCAGTAGGGACAATAGCAATCAGCCCCAGCATTTT. Complete variable domain (other parts from reference TRBV28 and TRBJ1-5): DVKVTQSSRYLVKRTGEKVFLECVQDMDHENMFWYRQDPGLGLRLIYFSYDVKMKEKGDIPEGYSVSREKKERFSLILESASTNQTSMYLCASSRDNSNQPQHFGDGTRLSIL.

Concerning this clone itself: Other DNA sequences in the same sample also yield this CDR3. V usage is TRBV5-4 and J usage is TRBJ1-4, with unresolved D. There are 15 residues in the CDR3. V gave up 4 bases and J gave up 0 bases, with 10 bases separating them. CDR1 SGHNT and CDR2 YYREEE come from the germline V gene (reference sequence). The CDR3 DNA sequence: TGTGCCAGCAGCGGAGGTGGCGCAACTAATGAAAAACTGTTTTTT. Translation: CASSGGGATNEKLFF.

This clone is a singleton in its sample. This sequence joins TRBV6-5 and TRBJ1-1, with D unclear. Trimming stripped 4 bases from V and 3 bases from J, with 18 bases between. The germline gives CDR1 MNHEY, CDR2 SVGAGI. This CDR3 has 16 residues. The CDR3 region has the DNA TGTGCCAGCAGTTCGGGCCGTCGAGGAGGCCACACTGAAGCTTTCTTT. Its protein product is CASSSGRRGGHTEAFF.

This clone was picked up one time. Other DNA sequences in the same sample also yield this CDR3. The chain couples TRBV5-1 to TRBJ1-2; TRBD1 matches 8 bases. The germline CDR1 and CDR2 sequences are SGHRS and YFSETQ. V trimming: 5 bases; J trimming: 3 bases; junction bases outside the gene matches: 3. The CDR3 is 13 amino acids. The CDR3 spells CASSQTGDYGYTF. The DNA for the CDR3 is TGCGCCAGCAGTCAGACAGGGGACTATGGCTACACCTTC.

This clone was detected only once. This chain uses TRBV6-1 with TRBJ2-3; 8 bases are shared with TRBD2. Germline V CDR1 and CDR2: MNHNS, SASEGT. After removal of 5 bases from V and 3 bases from J, the junction contained 7 bases not matched to a gene. The CDR3 has 15 amino acids. Here the CDR3 DNA reads TGTGCCAGCAGTACCCCCGGGGGGGGGACAGATACGCAGTATTTT. Encoded protein: CASSTPGGGTDTQYF.

The chain couples TRBV7-2 to TRBJ1-5; no firm D call. Germline V CDR1 and CDR2: SGHTA, FQGNSA. Trimming cost V 6 bases and J 0 bases, with 6 bases left between them. This CDR3 has 13 residues. In DNA, the CDR3 is TGTGCCAGCAGGTTGGGTAGCAATCAGCCCCAGCATTTT. Residues: CASRLGSNQPQHF.

The genes are TRBV29-1 and TRBJ2-3; D uncertain. The CDR3 sequence is 13 residues long. CDR1 and CDR2 (germline): SQVTM, ANQGSEA. Trimming cost V 5 bases and J 2 bases, with 11 bases left between them. CDR3: CSVRPRFTDTQYF. Here the CDR3 DNA reads TGCAGCGTTAGACCAAGGTTCACAGATACGCAGTATTTT.

The chain recombines TRBV7-3 with TRBJ2-2; D gene unclear. Trimming took 4 bases from V and 4 from J, leaving 13 bases between them. The CDR3 runs 15 residues. Per the germline V gene, CDR1 is SGHTA and CDR2 is FQGTGA. The CDR3 is CASSSTTVATGELFF. CDR3 DNA: TGTGCCAGCAGCTCAACTACTGTCGCCACCGGGGAGCTGTTTTTT.

This clone was counted once. This rearrangement joins TRBV5-4 to TRBJ2-1, with 7 bases fitting TRBD2. CDR1 and CDR2 from the germline V gene are SGHNT and YYREEE (reference sequence). V shed 4 bases, J shed 4 bases, and the junction held 11 bases outside the gene matches. The CDR3 extends over 16 amino acids. Written as DNA, the CDR3 is TGTGCCAGCAGCCCTCCTCCCAGCGGGGATTACAATGAGCAGTTCTTC. Amino acid sequence: CASSPPPSGDYNEQFF.

The chain combines TRBV9 with TRBJ2-7; 8 nucleotides align to TRBD1. This CDR3 contains 15 residues. Germline CDR1 is SGDLS and CDR2 is YYNGEE. V was clipped by 3 bases and J by 6 bases; unmatched bases: 11. The CDR3: CASSATGTGVGEQYF. CDR3 nucleotides: TGTGCCAGCAGCGCAACCGGGACAGGAGTCGGCGAGCAGTACTTC.

Concerning this clone itself: Other DNA sequences from this sample encode an identical CDR3 as well. The chain combines TRBV19 with TRBJ1-1, with unresolved D. This CDR3 contains 14 residues. In germline, CDR1 is LNHDA, CDR2 SQIVND (reference sequence). V was trimmed by 3 bases and J by 1 base, leaving 9 bases between them. CDR3 region: CASSIIPGNTEAFF. DNA for the CDR3: TGTGCCAGTAGTATTATTCCGGGGAACACTGAAGCTTTCTTT.